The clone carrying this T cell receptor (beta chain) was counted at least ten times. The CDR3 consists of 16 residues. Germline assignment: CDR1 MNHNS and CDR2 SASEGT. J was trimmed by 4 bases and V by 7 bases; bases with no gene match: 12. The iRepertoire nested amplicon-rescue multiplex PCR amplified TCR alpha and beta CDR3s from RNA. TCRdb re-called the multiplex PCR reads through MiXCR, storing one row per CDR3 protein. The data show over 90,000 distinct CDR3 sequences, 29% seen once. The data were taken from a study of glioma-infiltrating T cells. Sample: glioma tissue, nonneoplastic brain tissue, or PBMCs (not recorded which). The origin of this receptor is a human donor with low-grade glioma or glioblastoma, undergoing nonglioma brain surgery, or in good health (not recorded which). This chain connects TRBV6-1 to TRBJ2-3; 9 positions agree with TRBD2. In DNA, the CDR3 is TGTGCCAGCAAAGGCTCGGGGGGACTAGCCGCAGATACGCAGTATTTT. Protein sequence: CASKGSGGLAADTQYF.